Ten or more counts support the clone carrying this TCR beta chain. The data are from a study of T-cell memory formation after mild COVID-19. TCRdb used MiXCR to reprocess the 5' RACE reads, holding one entry per CDR3 protein. The sample contains 10,000 to 15,000 distinct CDR3 sequences, under 20% of which appear only once. Germline V gives CDR1 SGDLS, CDR2 YYNGEE. Trimming pared 4 bases from V and 4 bases from J, leaving 18 bases between. CDR3 size: 15 residues. This TCR came from a man aged 18 to 29 who had mild COVID-19 (a few samples of this study predate the infection). Cell type and time point are not known. The sequenced material came from PBMCs or a T cell subset sorted from them (not recorded which). The chain carries TRBV9 and TRBJ2-7, with D perhaps matching TRBD1 or TRBD2 (5 bases each). CDR3 sequence: CASSLLQGPTYEQYF. CDR3 nucleotide sequence: TGTGCCAGCAGCCTCCTCCAGGGACCTACTTACGAGCAGTACTTC.